The T cell receptor beta chain described here comes from a study of neurological immune-mediated disorders. This clonotype was observed many times. The germline gives CDR1 MNHEY, CDR2 SVGAGI. CDR3 length: 14 amino acids. Trimming removed 2 bases from V and 1 base from J, with 6 bases in between. TCRdb re-called the 5' RACE reads with MiXCR, one entry per CDR3 protein. The repertoire holds roughly 88,000 distinct CDR3 sequences, under 4.5% seen once, with roughly 2.9% in the top ten. The receptor's source is a woman aged 45-59 years with multiple sclerosis. What was sequenced was PBMCs. The chain joins TRBV6-5 to TRBJ1-3; perhaps TRBD1 as D (6 bases). The CDR3 DNA reads as TGTGCCAGCAGTTACGACAGGTCTGGAAACACCATATATTTT. It translates to CASSYDRSGNTIYF.